Below, 5 T cell receptor beta chains from the same sample are listed, as sequenced in a study of T-cell memory formation after mild COVID-19. TCRdb analysed the 5' RACE reads with MiXCR anew, one entry per CDR3 protein. The sample lists approximately 300,000 distinct CDR3 sequences, 15% to 20% occurring once. The sequenced sample consisted of PBMCs or a T cell subset sorted from them (not recorded which). The receptors here all came from a man aged 18 to 29 who had mild COVID-19 (a few samples of this study predate the infection). Cell type and time point are not known.

This rearrangement joins TRBV6-5 to TRBJ2-1, with 8 bases aligning to TRBD2. The trim removed 2 bases at V and 7 bases at J, leaving 7 bases unmatched. Germline CDR1 and CDR2: MNHEY and SVGAGI. The CDR3 contains 15 residues. In nucleotides, the CDR3 is TGTGCCAGCAGTTACGGCGGGGGGTTATTAAATGAGCAGTTCTTC. Its protein is CASSYGGGLLNEQFF.

The chain recombines TRBV4-3 with TRBJ2-1; 7 bases fit TRBD1. CDR3 length equals 13 residues. Germline loops: CDR1 LGHNA, CDR2 YSLEER. After removal of 4 bases from V and 8 bases from J, the junction contained 5 bases not matched to a gene. The CDR3 DNA is TGCGCCAGCAGCCTTGACAGGGATGATGAGCAGTTCTTC. Its protein product is CASSLDRDDEQFF.

This clonotype was seen ten or more times. The chain recombines TRBV7-2 with TRBJ1-2, with TRBD1 matching 7 bases. Looked up from germline, CDR1 is SGHTA and CDR2 is FQGNSA. V lost 4 bases to trimming and J lost 4 bases; unmatched junction nucleotides: 6. The CDR3 spans 14 residues. CDR3: CASSSRQGFYGYTF. In nucleotides, the CDR3 is TGTGCCAGCAGCTCACGACAGGGCTTCTATGGCTACACCTTC.

This clonotype was detected ten times or more. V usage is TRBV6-2 or TRBV6-3 and J usage is TRBJ1-1; D is uncertain. Germline lookup yields CDR1 MNHEY and CDR2 SVGEGT. V lost 2 bases, J lost 6 bases, and 7 bases lay in between. The CDR3 is 12 residues long. Here the CDR3 reads CASSYLGPEAFF. CDR3 DNA sequence: TGTGCCAGCAGTTACCTGGGTCCTGAAGCTTTCTTT.

The chain has TRBV5-6 and TRBJ2-1; D is ambiguous. This CDR3 contains 13 residues. CDR1 is SGHDT and CDR2 is YYEEEE in the germline V gene. Trimming pared 0 bases from V and 10 bases from J, leaving 11 bases between. DNA for the CDR3: TGTGCCAGCAGCTTGGTTGGTAGACAAGAGCAGTTCTTC. Translation gives CASSLVGRQEQFF.